Listed below are T cell receptor beta chains from one sample, sequenced in a study of blood T cell repertoires in COVID-19. Sequenced by immunoSEQ multiplex PCR; TCRdb stores in-frame clones only, minus some. The data hold nearly 350,000 clones, with about 88% observed a single time. The sequenced material came from PBMCs or T cells enriched from blood (not recorded which). The receptors stem from a woman in her twenties or thirties who had recovered from COVID-19. Each CDR3 is given with its conserved first and last residue. Each record gives: J gene, V gene, clone size, D gene, CDR3 protein, CDR3 DNA. A D gene is named only where the DNA matches it firmly. Some rows have no size entry. The others give once, few or many, or a class for an expanded clone.

j_call: TRBJ1-2
v_call: TRBV6-5
clone_size: -
d_call: -
cdr3_aa: CAAHLYGYTF
cdr3_nt: TGTGCCGCACACCTCTATGGCTACACCTTC

j_call: TRBJ2-7
v_call: TRBV19
clone_size: -
d_call: TRBD1
cdr3_aa: CASSIDTAGGWYEQYF
cdr3_nt: TGTGCCAGTAGTATAGATACGGCAGGGGGCTGGTACGAGCAGTACTTC

j_call: TRBJ2-1
v_call: TRBV27
clone_size: -
d_call: -
cdr3_aa: CASSFRLVKNNEQFF
cdr3_nt: TGTGCCAGCAGTTTTCGACTAGTAAAGAACAATGAGCAGTTCTTC

j_call: TRBJ1-2
v_call: TRBV6-1
clone_size: -
d_call: TRBD1
cdr3_aa: CASSERTGVRYGYTF
cdr3_nt: TGTGCCAGCAGTGAGAGGACAGGGGTTCGGTATGGCTACACCTTC

j_call: TRBJ1-2
v_call: TRBV15
clone_size: -
d_call: -
cdr3_aa: CATSREGGAGPYGYTF
cdr3_nt: TGTGCCACCAGCAGAGAAGGAGGGGCCGGGCCCTATGGCTACACCTTC

j_call: TRBJ2-5
v_call: TRBV5-1
clone_size: -
d_call: -
cdr3_aa: CASSPVYQETQYF
cdr3_nt: TGCGCCAGCAGCCCCGTGTATCAAGAGACCCAGTACTTC

j_call: TRBJ1-5
v_call: TRBV15
clone_size: -
d_call: -
cdr3_aa: CATSNDRINQPQHF
cdr3_nt: TGTGCCACCAGCAACGACAGGATCAATCAGCCCCAGCATTTT

j_call: TRBJ2-3
v_call: TRBV5-1
clone_size: -
d_call: -
cdr3_aa: CASSLEGQPNTQYF
cdr3_nt: TGCGCCAGCAGCTTGGAAGGACAGCCAAATACGCAGTATTTT

j_call: TRBJ2-7
v_call: TRBV5-1
clone_size: -
d_call: -
cdr3_aa: CASSDSSYEQYF
cdr3_nt: TGCGCCAGCAGCGACAGCTCCTACGAGCAGTACTTC

j_call: TRBJ1-5
v_call: TRBV19
clone_size: -
d_call: -
cdr3_aa: CASSTRQGNQPQHF
cdr3_nt: TGTGCCAGTAGTACCCGACAGGGCAATCAGCCCCAGCATTTT

j_call: TRBJ1-6
v_call: TRBV4-2
clone_size: -
d_call: -
cdr3_aa: CASSQGPGDSYNSPLHF
cdr3_nt: TGTGCCAGCAGCCAAGGGCCAGGGGACTCCTATAATTCACCCCTCCACTTT

j_call: TRBJ2-7
v_call: TRBV24-1
clone_size: -
d_call: -
cdr3_aa: CATSAVDTHEQYF
cdr3_nt: TGTGCCACCAGTGCCGTCGACACCCACGAGCAGTACTTC

j_call: TRBJ1-2
v_call: TRBV25-1
clone_size: -
d_call: TRBD1
cdr3_aa: CASSGEPGQGNYGYTF
cdr3_nt: TGTGCCAGCAGTGGTGAGCCGGGACAGGGAAACTATGGCTACACCTTC

j_call: TRBJ1-2
v_call: TRBV29-1
clone_size: -
d_call: -
cdr3_aa: CSIWRRNYGYTF
cdr3_nt: TGCAGCATATGGAGGAGAAACTATGGCTACACCTTC

j_call: TRBJ1-1
v_call: TRBV6-5
clone_size: -
d_call: -
cdr3_aa: CASSYSRGRGTEAFF
cdr3_nt: TGTGCCAGCAGTTACTCGAGGGGGAGGGGCACTGAAGCTTTCTTT

j_call: TRBJ1-1
v_call: TRBV5-1
clone_size: -
d_call: TRBD1
cdr3_aa: CASSRDRGTEAFF
cdr3_nt: TGCGCCAGCAGCCGGGACAGGGGAACTGAAGCTTTCTTT

j_call: TRBJ1-1
v_call: TRBV7-9
clone_size: -
d_call: -
cdr3_aa: CASSPQANTEAFF
cdr3_nt: TGTGCCAGCAGCCCACAGGCGAACACTGAAGCTTTCTTT

j_call: TRBJ2-7
v_call: TRBV28
clone_size: -
d_call: -
cdr3_aa: CASRSTGSAYEQYF
cdr3_nt: TGTGCCAGCAGGTCGACAGGATCAGCCTACGAGCAGTACTTC

j_call: TRBJ2-1
v_call: TRBV19
clone_size: -
d_call: -
cdr3_aa: CASSMWTLSLGDEQFF
cdr3_nt: TGTGCCAGTAGTATGTGGACTTTGTCCCTGGGAGATGAGCAGTTCTTC

j_call: TRBJ2-1
v_call: TRBV28
clone_size: -
d_call: -
cdr3_aa: CASSLGAGEQFF
cdr3_nt: TGTGCCAGCAGTTTAGGGGCAGGTGAGCAGTTCTTC

j_call: TRBJ2-4
v_call: TRBV5-8
clone_size: -
d_call: TRBD1
cdr3_aa: CASSLGTGASKNIQYF
cdr3_nt: TGTGCCAGCAGCTTGGGGACAGGAGCCAGCAAAAACATTCAGTACTTC

j_call: TRBJ1-6
v_call: TRBV6-6
clone_size: -
d_call: TRBD1
cdr3_aa: CASSSSTGTGVSPLHF
cdr3_nt: TGTGCCAGCAGTAGCTCAACCGGGACAGGGGTCTCACCCCTCCACTTT

j_call: TRBJ2-1
v_call: TRBV19
clone_size: -
d_call: TRBD1
cdr3_aa: CASRRTGDEQFF
cdr3_nt: TGTGCCAGTAGAAGGACAGGGGATGAGCAGTTCTTC

j_call: TRBJ2-5
v_call: TRBV7-9
clone_size: -
d_call: -
cdr3_aa: CASSKTELQETQYF
cdr3_nt: TGTGCCAGCAGTAAGACTGAGCTCCAAGAGACCCAGTACTTC

j_call: TRBJ2-7
v_call: TRBV28
clone_size: -
d_call: -
cdr3_aa: CASSFSYYEQYF
cdr3_nt: TGTGCCAGCAGTTTCAGTTATTACGAGCAGTACTTC

j_call: TRBJ2-1
v_call: TRBV18
clone_size: -
d_call: TRBD2
cdr3_aa: CASSPHRLAGDRSNEQFF
cdr3_nt: TGTGCCAGCTCACCACACCGACTAGCGGGGGATCGGAGCAATGAGCAGTTCTTC

j_call: TRBJ2-3
v_call: TRBV9
clone_size: -
d_call: TRBD1
cdr3_aa: CASSVTGTVYTDTQYF
cdr3_nt: TGTGCCAGCAGCGTCACCGGGACAGTCTACACAGATACGCAGTATTTT

j_call: TRBJ1-4
v_call: TRBV5-5
clone_size: -
d_call: TRBD1
cdr3_aa: CASSSHRGVNEKLFF
cdr3_nt: TGTGCCAGCAGCTCCCACAGGGGGGTTAATGAAAAACTGTTTTTT

j_call: TRBJ2-4
v_call: TRBV28
clone_size: -
d_call: TRBD2
cdr3_aa: CASSLGGGARVARLAKNIQYF
cdr3_nt: TGTGCCAGCAGTTTAGGCGGGGGGGCCCGAGTAGCCAGACTAGCCAAAAACATTCAGTACTTC

j_call: TRBJ2-7
v_call: TRBV7-8
clone_size: -
d_call: -
cdr3_aa: CASSSPQFQGGFPAAYF
cdr3_nt: TGTGCCAGCAGCTCCCCTCAGTTCCAGGGGGGCTTCCCGGCGGCGTACTTC

j_call: TRBJ1-1
v_call: TRBV27
clone_size: few
d_call: -
cdr3_aa: CASSLRAHTEAFF
cdr3_nt: TGTGCCAGCAGTTTGCGAGCTCACACTGAAGCTTTCTTT

j_call: TRBJ1-5
v_call: TRBV3-1/TRBV3-2
clone_size: -
d_call: -
cdr3_aa: CASSRRVGQPQHF
cdr3_nt: TGTGCCAGCAGCCGCAGGGTGGGTCAGCCCCAGCATTTT

j_call: TRBJ2-3
v_call: TRBV7-9
clone_size: once
d_call: TRBD1
cdr3_aa: CASSGGDRGPDTQYF
cdr3_nt: TGTGCCAGCAGCGGAGGGGACAGGGGGCCAGATACGCAGTATTTT

j_call: TRBJ1-2
v_call: TRBV18
clone_size: -
d_call: -
cdr3_aa: CASSPSQDHYGYTF
cdr3_nt: TGTGCCAGCTCACCCTCACAGGACCACTATGGCTACACCTTC

j_call: TRBJ2-5
v_call: TRBV14
clone_size: -
d_call: -
cdr3_aa: CASSQESGGGLQETQYF
cdr3_nt: TGTGCCAGCAGCCAAGAATCCGGCGGGGGCCTCCAAGAGACCCAGTACTTC

j_call: TRBJ1-5
v_call: TRBV28
clone_size: -
d_call: TRBD1
cdr3_aa: CASSSRQGVRNQPQHF
cdr3_nt: TGTGCCAGCAGTTCGAGACAGGGAGTTCGCAATCAGCCCCAGCATTTT

j_call: TRBJ1-5
v_call: TRBV11-2
clone_size: -
d_call: TRBD1
cdr3_aa: CASSSGQGLEPQHF
cdr3_nt: TGTGCCAGCAGCTCCGGACAGGGTTTGGAGCCCCAGCATTTT

j_call: TRBJ1-2
v_call: TRBV7-6
clone_size: -
d_call: -
cdr3_aa: CASSRERGVGYTF
cdr3_nt: TGTGCCAGCAGTCGGGAACGAGGAGTTGGCTACACCTTC

j_call: TRBJ1-2
v_call: TRBV19
clone_size: few
d_call: -
cdr3_aa: CASSTSTVGYTF
cdr3_nt: TGTGCCAGTAGTACCTCGACAGTGGGCTACACCTTC

j_call: TRBJ2-1
v_call: TRBV13
clone_size: -
d_call: -
cdr3_aa: CASSLAGGGEQFF
cdr3_nt: TGTGCCAGCAGCTTAGCCGGGGGAGGTGAGCAGTTCTTC

j_call: TRBJ2-1
v_call: TRBV13
clone_size: -
d_call: -
cdr3_aa: CASSLGASSDSNNEQFF
cdr3_nt: TGTGCCAGCAGCTTAGGGGCCAGCTCAGACTCTAACAATGAGCAGTTCTTC

j_call: TRBJ2-7
v_call: TRBV27
clone_size: -
d_call: -
cdr3_aa: CASSRPGYSYEQYF
cdr3_nt: TGTGCCAGCAGTCGACCGGGATACTCCTACGAGCAGTACTTC

j_call: TRBJ1-4
v_call: TRBV6-2/TRBV6-3
clone_size: -
d_call: -
cdr3_aa: CASSYGAASEEKLFF
cdr3_nt: TGTGCCAGCAGTTACGGGGCGGCCTCGGAGGAAAAACTGTTTTTT

j_call: TRBJ1-1
v_call: TRBV29-1
clone_size: -
d_call: TRBD1
cdr3_aa: CSVVRQGAQKSAFF
cdr3_nt: TGCAGCGTTGTCCGGCAGGGGGCGCAGAAATCAGCTTTCTTT

j_call: TRBJ1-6
v_call: TRBV28
clone_size: -
d_call: -
cdr3_aa: CASSFGASSYNSPLHF
cdr3_nt: TGTGCCAGCAGTTTTGGGGCCAGCTCCTATAATTCACCCCTCCACTTT

j_call: TRBJ1-2
v_call: TRBV24-1
clone_size: -
d_call: TRBD1
cdr3_aa: CATSDTGQGGFYGYTF
cdr3_nt: TGTGCCACCAGTGATACTGGACAGGGGGGATTTTATGGCTACACCTTC

j_call: TRBJ2-1
v_call: TRBV7-9
clone_size: -
d_call: -
cdr3_aa: CASSSRDSSYNEQFF
cdr3_nt: TGTGCCAGCAGCTCGAGGGATAGCTCCTACAATGAGCAGTTCTTC

j_call: TRBJ2-5
v_call: TRBV7-2
clone_size: -
d_call: TRBD2
cdr3_aa: CASSSMGVAGYSETQYF
cdr3_nt: TGTGCCAGCAGCTCAATGGGAGTAGCGGGGTATTCAGAGACCCAGTACTTC

j_call: TRBJ2-7
v_call: TRBV28
clone_size: -
d_call: -
cdr3_aa: CASRPRGGREYF
cdr3_nt: TGTGCCAGCAGGCCACGCGGGGGCCGAGAGTACTTC

j_call: TRBJ1-3
v_call: TRBV5-8
clone_size: -
d_call: -
cdr3_aa: CASSLGVAGNTIYF
cdr3_nt: TGTGCCAGCAGCTTGGGAGTGGCTGGAAACACCATATATTTT

j_call: TRBJ2-2
v_call: TRBV3-1/TRBV3-2
clone_size: -
d_call: -
cdr3_aa: CASSHISRGELFF
cdr3_nt: TGTGCCAGCAGCCATATTTCCCGCGGGGAGCTGTTTTTT

j_call: TRBJ1-2
v_call: TRBV19
clone_size: -
d_call: -
cdr3_aa: CASSNRLGYGYTF
cdr3_nt: TGTGCCAGTAGTAACAGGCTAGGCTATGGCTACACCTTC

j_call: TRBJ1-1
v_call: TRBV13
clone_size: -
d_call: -
cdr3_aa: CASSHEERAEAFF
cdr3_nt: TGTGCCAGCAGCCATGAGGAGAGAGCTGAAGCTTTCTTT